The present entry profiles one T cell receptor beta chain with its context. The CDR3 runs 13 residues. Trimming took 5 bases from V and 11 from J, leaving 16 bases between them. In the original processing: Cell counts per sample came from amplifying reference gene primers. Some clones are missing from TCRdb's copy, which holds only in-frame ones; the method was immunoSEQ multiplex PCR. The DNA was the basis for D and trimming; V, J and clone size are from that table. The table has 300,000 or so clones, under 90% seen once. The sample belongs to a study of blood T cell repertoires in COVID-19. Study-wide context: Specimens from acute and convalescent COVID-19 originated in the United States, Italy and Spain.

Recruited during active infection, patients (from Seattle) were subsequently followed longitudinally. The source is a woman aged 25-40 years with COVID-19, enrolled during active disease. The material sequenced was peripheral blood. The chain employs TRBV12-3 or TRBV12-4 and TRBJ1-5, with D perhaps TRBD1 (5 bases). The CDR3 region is CASSVGPGGTQHF. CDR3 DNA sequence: TGTGCCAGCAGTGTGGGACCTGGGGGGACCCAGCATTTT.